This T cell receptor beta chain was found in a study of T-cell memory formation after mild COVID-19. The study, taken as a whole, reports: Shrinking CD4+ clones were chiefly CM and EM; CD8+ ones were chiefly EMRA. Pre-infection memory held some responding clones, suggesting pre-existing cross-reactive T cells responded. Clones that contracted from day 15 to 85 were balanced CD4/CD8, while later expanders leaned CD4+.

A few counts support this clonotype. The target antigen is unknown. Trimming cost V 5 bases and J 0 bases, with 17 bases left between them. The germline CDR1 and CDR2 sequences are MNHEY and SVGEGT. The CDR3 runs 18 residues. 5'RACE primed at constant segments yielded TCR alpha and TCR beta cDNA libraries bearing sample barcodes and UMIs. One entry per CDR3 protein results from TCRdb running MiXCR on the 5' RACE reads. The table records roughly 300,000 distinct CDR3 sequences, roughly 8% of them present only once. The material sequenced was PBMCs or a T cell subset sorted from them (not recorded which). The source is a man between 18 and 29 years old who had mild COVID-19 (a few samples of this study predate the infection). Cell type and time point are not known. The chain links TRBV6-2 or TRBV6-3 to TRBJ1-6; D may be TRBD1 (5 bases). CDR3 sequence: CASSPAGLSSSYNSPLHF. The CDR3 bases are TGTGCCAGCAGTCCCGCGGGACTTTCGAGCTCCTATAATTCACCCCTCCACTTT.